The entry that follows covers one TCR beta chain sequence. Its cognate antigen is unknown. CDR1 is SNHLY and CDR2 is FYNNEI in the germline V gene. V dropped 6 bases and J dropped 8; count of bases not matched to a gene: 10. The CDR3 runs 15 residues. This entry comes from a study of T cell responses to AZD1222 COVID-19 vaccine. The table came from immunoSEQ multiplex PCR; TCRdb's copy has only in-frame clones and leaves some out. Among fewer than 150,000 clones listed, more than 75% were seen once. Findings of the study overall: Nearly half of the spike-specific TCRs reportedly recognize variant regions that carry no mutations.

The TCR originated in an adult who received the AZD1222 COVID-19 vaccine. The sequenced sample was peripheral blood, obtained 28 days after the second AZD1222 dose. The chain is built from TRBV2 and TRBJ1-3; 10 bases match TRBD1. DNA of the CDR3: TGTGCCAGCAGGGTCGACCGGGACAGGGGACACACCATATATTTT. Protein product: CASRVDRDRGHTIYF.